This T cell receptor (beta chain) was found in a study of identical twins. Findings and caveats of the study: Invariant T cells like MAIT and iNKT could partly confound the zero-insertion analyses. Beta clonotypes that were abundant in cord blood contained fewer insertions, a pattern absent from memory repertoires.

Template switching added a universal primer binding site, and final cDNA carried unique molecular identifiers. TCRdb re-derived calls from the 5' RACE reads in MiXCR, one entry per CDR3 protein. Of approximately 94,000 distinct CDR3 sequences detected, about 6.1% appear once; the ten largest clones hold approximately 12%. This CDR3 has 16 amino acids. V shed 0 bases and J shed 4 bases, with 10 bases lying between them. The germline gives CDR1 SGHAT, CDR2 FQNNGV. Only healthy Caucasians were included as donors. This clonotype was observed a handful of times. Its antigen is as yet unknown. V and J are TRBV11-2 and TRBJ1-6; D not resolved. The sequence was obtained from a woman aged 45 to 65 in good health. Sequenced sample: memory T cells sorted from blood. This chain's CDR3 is CASSLEGDYYNSPLHF. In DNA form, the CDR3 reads TGTGCCAGCAGCTTAGAGGGAGATTATTATAATTCACCCCTCCACTTT.